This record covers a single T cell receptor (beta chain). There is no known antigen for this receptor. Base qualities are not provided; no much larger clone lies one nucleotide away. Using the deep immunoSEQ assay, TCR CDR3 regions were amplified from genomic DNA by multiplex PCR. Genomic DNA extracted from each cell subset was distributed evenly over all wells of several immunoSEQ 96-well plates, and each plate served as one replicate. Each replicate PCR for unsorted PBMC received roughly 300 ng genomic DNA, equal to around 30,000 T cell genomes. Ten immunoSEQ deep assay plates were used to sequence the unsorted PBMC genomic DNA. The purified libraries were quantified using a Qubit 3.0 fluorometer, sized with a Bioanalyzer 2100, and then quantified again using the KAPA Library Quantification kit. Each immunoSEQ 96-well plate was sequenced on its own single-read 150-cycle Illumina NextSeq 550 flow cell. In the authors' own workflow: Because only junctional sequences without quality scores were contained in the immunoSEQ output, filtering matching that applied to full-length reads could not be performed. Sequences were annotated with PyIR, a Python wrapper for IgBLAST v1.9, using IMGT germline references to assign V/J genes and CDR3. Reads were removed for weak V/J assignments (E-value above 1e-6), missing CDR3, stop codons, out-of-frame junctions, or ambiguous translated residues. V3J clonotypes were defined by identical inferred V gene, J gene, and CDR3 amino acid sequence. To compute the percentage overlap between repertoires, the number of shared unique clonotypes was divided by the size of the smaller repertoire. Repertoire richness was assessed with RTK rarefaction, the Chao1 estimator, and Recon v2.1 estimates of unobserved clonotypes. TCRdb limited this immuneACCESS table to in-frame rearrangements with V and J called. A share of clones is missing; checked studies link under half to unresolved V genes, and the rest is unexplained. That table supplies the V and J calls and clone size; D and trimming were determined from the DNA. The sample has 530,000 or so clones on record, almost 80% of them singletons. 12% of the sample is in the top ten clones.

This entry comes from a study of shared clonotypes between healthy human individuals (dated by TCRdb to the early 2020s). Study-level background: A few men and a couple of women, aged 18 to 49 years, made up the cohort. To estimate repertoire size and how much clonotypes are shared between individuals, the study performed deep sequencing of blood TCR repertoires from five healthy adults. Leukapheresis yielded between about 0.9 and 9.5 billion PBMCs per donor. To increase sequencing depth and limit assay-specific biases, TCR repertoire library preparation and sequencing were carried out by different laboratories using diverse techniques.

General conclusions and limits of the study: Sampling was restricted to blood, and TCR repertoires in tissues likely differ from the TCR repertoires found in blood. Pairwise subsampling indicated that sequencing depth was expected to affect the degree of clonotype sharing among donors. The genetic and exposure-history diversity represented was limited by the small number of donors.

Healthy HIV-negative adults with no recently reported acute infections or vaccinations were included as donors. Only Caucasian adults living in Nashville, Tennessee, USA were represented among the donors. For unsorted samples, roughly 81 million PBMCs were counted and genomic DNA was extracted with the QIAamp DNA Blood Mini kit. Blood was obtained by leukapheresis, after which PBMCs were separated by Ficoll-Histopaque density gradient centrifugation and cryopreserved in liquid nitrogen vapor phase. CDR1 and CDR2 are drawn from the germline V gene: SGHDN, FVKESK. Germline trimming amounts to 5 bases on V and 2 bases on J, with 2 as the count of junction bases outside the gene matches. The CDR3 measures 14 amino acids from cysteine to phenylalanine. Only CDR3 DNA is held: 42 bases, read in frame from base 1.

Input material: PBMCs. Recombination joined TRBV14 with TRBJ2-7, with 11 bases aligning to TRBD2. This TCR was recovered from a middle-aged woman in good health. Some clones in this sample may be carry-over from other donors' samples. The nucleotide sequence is TGTGCCAGCAGCTCTAGCGGGGGGACCTACGAGCAGTACTTC. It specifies CASSSSGGTYEQYF.